This TCR beta chain was obtained from a study of response to subunit inactivated influenza vaccine. From the RT-PCR reads, TCRdb called clonotypes with MiXCR, one entry per CDR3 protein. Of about 480,000 distinct CDR3 sequences in the sample, roughly 13% were seen once. General study findings and limits: Researchers suggested that each seasonal influenza vaccination recruits few new T cells.

The table lists this clonotype with a few counts. The antigen is undetermined. Losses at the gene ends were 4 bases for V and 8 bases for J; bases not matched to a gene: 13. This CDR3 is built from 15 residues. CDR1 and CDR2 (germline): MNHEY, SVGAGI. Material: PBMCs from blood, obtained 45 days after vaccination. The sequence was collected from a man aged 50 to 59 who received an inactivated influenza vaccine. The chain has TRBV6-5 and TRBJ1-2; 7 bases match TRBD1. The CDR3 coding sequence is TGTGCCAGCAGTTCAGGGGGATTTCTTCGGGTCGGCTACACCTTC. This gives the protein CASSSGGFLRVGYTF.